The clone carrying this T cell receptor beta chain occurred a few times. Each CDR3 protein gets one entry after TCRdb re-called the 5' RACE reads with MiXCR. Of hundreds of thousands of distinct CDR3 sequences in the sample, around 6.1% were seen once. This sample stems from a study of identical twins. Germline assignment: CDR1 DFQATT and CDR2 SNEGSKA (reference sequence). The V and J ends lost 2 bases and 5 bases respectively, with 6 bases between them. This CDR3 has 11 residues. J is TRBJ2-5 and V is TRBV20-1, with D uncertain. Sequences were obtained from naive T cells sorted from blood. The sequence was collected from a young man in good health. The CDR3 spells CSARFGETQYF. CDR3 DNA sequence: TGCAGTGCTAGATTCGGGGAGACCCAGTACTTC.